This TCR beta chain stems from a study of T cell responses to AZD1222 COVID-19 vaccine. Germline V lookup: CDR1 SGHDT, CDR2 YYEEEE. The CDR3 runs to 16 residues. The ends were cut back, 0 bases at V and 4 bases at J, with 14 bases in the middle. About this clone: The antigen remains unidentified.

Broader study findings: Clonal diversity may have been underestimated in mostly white British donors.

The assay was immunoSEQ multiplex PCR, and TCRdb's table has in-frame clones only and misses some. The profile shows tens of thousands of clones, around 87% of them singletons. The chain employs TRBV5-6 and TRBJ1-3, with a weak D call TRBD1 (6 bases). The specimen was peripheral blood, collected 28 days after the second AZD1222 dose. This TCR came from an adult who received the AZD1222 COVID-19 vaccine. The CDR3, as DNA: TGTGCCAGCAGCTTGGGGGATGGGGGCCCGGGAAACACCATATATTTT. Translating it yields CASSLGDGGPGNTIYF.